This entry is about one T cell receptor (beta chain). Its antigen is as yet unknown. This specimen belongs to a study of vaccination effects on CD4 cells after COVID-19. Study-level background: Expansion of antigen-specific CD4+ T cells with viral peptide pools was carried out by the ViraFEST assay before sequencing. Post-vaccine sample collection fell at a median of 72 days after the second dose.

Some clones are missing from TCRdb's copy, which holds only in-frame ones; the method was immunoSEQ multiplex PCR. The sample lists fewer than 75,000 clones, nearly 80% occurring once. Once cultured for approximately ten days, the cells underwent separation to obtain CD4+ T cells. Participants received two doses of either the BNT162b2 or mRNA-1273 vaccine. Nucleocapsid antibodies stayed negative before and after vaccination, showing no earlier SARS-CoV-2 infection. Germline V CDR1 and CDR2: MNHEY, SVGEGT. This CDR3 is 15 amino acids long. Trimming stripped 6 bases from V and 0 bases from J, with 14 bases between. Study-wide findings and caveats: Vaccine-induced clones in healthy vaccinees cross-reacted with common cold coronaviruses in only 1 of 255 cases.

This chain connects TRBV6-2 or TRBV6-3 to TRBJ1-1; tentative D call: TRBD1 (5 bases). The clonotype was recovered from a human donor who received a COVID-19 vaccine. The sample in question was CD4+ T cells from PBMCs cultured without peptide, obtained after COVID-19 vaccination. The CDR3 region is CASSRRGDLNTEAFF. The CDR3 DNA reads TGTGCCAGCAGCAGACGAGGGGATTTGAACACTGAAGCTTTCTTT.